Presented here are 24 T cell receptor beta chains from one specimen sequenced in a study of early T cells in non-severe SARS-CoV-2 infection. TCRdb reprocessed the 5' RACE reads with MiXCR, giving one entry per CDR3 protein. The sample lists about 27,000 distinct CDR3 sequences; 5.1% were seen once. Sequenced sample: whole blood. The receptors originated from an adult who was a healthcare worker with PCR-confirmed SARS-CoV-2 infection or an uninfected control (not recorded which).

Ten or more counts support this clonotype. The genes are TRBV5-1 and TRBJ2-1, with 9 bases aligning to TRBD1. Trimming cost V 7 bases and J 6 bases; bases outside gene matches: 2. This CDR3 is built from 12 residues. CDR1 is SGHRS and CDR2 is YFSETQ in the germline V gene. This CDR3 is CASGTGINEQFF. In DNA form, the CDR3 reads TGCGCCAGCGGGACAGGGATCAATGAGCAGTTCTTC.

This clonotype was counted ten times or more. V and J are TRBV7-7 and TRBJ1-1, with 7 bases lining up with TRBD1. Germline V gene lookup returns CDR1 SSHAT and CDR2 FNYEAQ (reference sequence). With 5 bases clipped from V and 5 bases from J, the junction kept 5 bases outside the gene matches. The CDR3 consists of 13 residues. The CDR3 loop reads CASSRDRGTEAFF. The CDR3 DNA reads TGTGCCAGCAGCCGGGACAGAGGTACTGAAGCTTTCTTT.

This clonotype was seen more than once but under ten times. This chain uses TRBV5-1 with TRBJ2-1; tentatively, D is TRBD1 (6 bases). Germline-derived CDR1 and CDR2 are SGHRS and YFSETQ. Deletions cut 0 bases from V and 3 bases from J, with 13 bases between. The CDR3 spans 16 residues. DNA for the CDR3: TGCGCCAGCAGCTTGGCCCCGACAGGTGTCTACAATGAGCAGTTCTTC. It encodes CASSLAPTGVYNEQFF.

At least ten counts were recorded for this clonotype. The chain uses TRBV20-1 and TRBJ1-2; D gene ambiguous. Trimming pared 0 bases from V and 7 bases from J, leaving 6 bases between. There are 11 residues in the CDR3. CDR1 is DFQATT, CDR2 SNEGSKA, per germline (reference sequence). CDR3 coding DNA: TGCAGTGCTAGAGATCGAGGTGGCTACACCTTC. It encodes CSARDRGGYTF.

This clonotype was counted at least ten times. The chain combines TRBV5-1 with TRBJ2-4, with D tentatively TRBD2 (5 bases). V was shortened by 4 bases and J by 7 bases, with 15 bases between the two germline ends. Germline V gives CDR1 SGHRS, CDR2 YFSETQ. The length of the CDR3 is 14 residues. CDR3 in DNA: TGCGCCAGCAGCCCCGAACAAGGGAGCAACATTCAGTACTTC. Encoded protein: CASSPEQGSNIQYF.

Only a few counts were recorded for this clonotype. The chain combines TRBV19 with TRBJ2-7; 8 bases are a match to TRBD1. V shed 6 bases, J shed 2 bases, and the junction held 6 bases outside the gene matches. CDR1 and CDR2 from the germline V gene are LNHDA and SQIVND (reference sequence). The CDR3 covers 14 residues. In DNA, the CDR3 is TGTGCCAGTAGACCAGGACAGGGTCCCTACGAGCAGTACTTC. It is translated as CASRPGQGPYEQYF.

This clonotype showed up many times. The rearrangement joins TRBV12-3 or TRBV12-4 to TRBJ2-7; D may be TRBD1 (6 bases). The CDR3 runs to 13 residues. Trimming removed 8 bases at V and 2 bases at J, with 13 bases between. CDR3 in DNA: TGTGCCAGCTCTAACCGACAGGCCTACGAGCAGTACTTC. Translation: CASSNRQAYEQYF.

This clonotype was counted only a few times. J is TRBJ2-6 and V is TRBV7-2; the D is unclear. Germline CDR1 and CDR2: SGHTA and FQGNSA. Between the trimmed V and J ends, which lost 4 bases and 0 bases, there was a span of 4 bases. The CDR3 has 14 residues. CDR3 region: CASSSISGANVLTF. The CDR3 bases are TGTGCCAGCAGCTCGATCTCTGGGGCCAACGTCCTGACTTTC.

This clonotype appeared many times. This rearrangement joins TRBV5-4 to TRBJ2-7; D may be TRBD1 (6 bases). Germline V CDR1 and CDR2: SGHNT, YYREEE (reference sequence). The CDR3 sequence is 17 residues long. Trimming left V 3 bases short and J 2 bases short, with 21 bases between. The CDR3 spells CASSSHSDRTAAYEQYF. CDR3 nucleotide sequence: TGTGCCAGCAGCTCTCATTCGGACAGAACAGCCGCCTACGAGCAGTACTTC.

This rearrangement joins TRBV10-3 to TRBJ2-7, with 9 bases that match TRBD1. CDR1 is ENHRY and CDR2 is SYGVKD in the germline V gene. The CDR3 spans 15 residues. The J segment lost 3 bases and the V segment lost 3 bases, leaving 6 bases of the junction unmatched. The CDR3 nucleotides read TGTGCCATCAGTGACTCCCGGACAGGGGACTACGAGCAGTACTTC. Its protein product is CAISDSRTGDYEQYF.

This chain uses TRBV11-2 with TRBJ2-2; D might be TRBD2 (5 bases). The CDR3 has 16 amino acids. The V gene lost 2 bases and the J gene lost 0 bases, with 10 bases spanning the gap. Germline CDR1 is SGHAT and CDR2 is FQNNGV. In nucleotides, the CDR3 is TGTGCCAGCAGCTTAAGGCTAGCAGCGAACACCGGGGAGCTGTTTTTT. Protein sequence: CASSLRLAANTGELFF. The whole variable domain, filled in from reference TRBV11-2 and TRBJ2-2, reads EAGVAQSPRYKIIEKRQSVAFWCNPISGHATLYWYQQILGQGPKLLIQFQNNGVVDDSQLPKDRFSAERLKGVDSTLKIQPAKLEDSAVYLCASSLRLAANTGELFFGEGSRLTVL.

This clonotype was recorded many times. J is TRBJ1-1 and V is TRBV5-4; the D is unclear. Germline CDR1 SGHNT, CDR2 YYREEE (reference sequence). This CDR3 is built from 12 residues. Trimming took off 3 bases at V and 6 bases at J, with 9 bases between the two ends. Here the CDR3 DNA reads TGTGCCAGCAGCTCGACAAGTCCTGAAGCTTTCTTT. Its translation is CASSSTSPEAFF. Looking up the rest from reference TRBV5-4 and TRBJ1-1 gives the full variable domain: ETGVTQSPTHLIKTRGQQVTLRCSSQSGHNTVSWYQQALGQGPQFIFQYYREEENGRGNFPPRFSGLQFPNYSSELNVNALELDDSALYLCASSSTSPEAFFGQGTRLTVV.

This clonotype was seen many times. This sequence joins TRBV12-3 or TRBV12-4 and TRBJ2-1, with D tentatively TRBD1 or TRBD2 (6 bases each). V was clipped by 6 bases and J by 9 bases, with 18 bases between them. This CDR3 has 14 amino acids. As DNA, the CDR3 is TGTGCCAGCAGACCCCCCCCCGGGGGCGCTGAGCAGTTCTTC. It codes for CASRPPPGGAEQFF.

V usage is TRBV6-1 and J usage is TRBJ2-3; D is uncertain. The CDR3 runs to 13 residues. The germline V gene has CDR1 MNHNS and CDR2 SASEGT. The germline V and J ends were trimmed by 3 bases and 2 bases, with 6 bases remaining between them. Here the CDR3 DNA reads TGTGCCAGCAGTGACACGGACACAGATACGCAGTATTTT. This gives the protein CASSDTDTDTQYF.

This clonotype was detected ten times or more. This chain connects TRBV2 to TRBJ2-6; D gene unclear. The CDR3 covers 12 residues. V lost 8 bases to trimming and J lost 2 bases, with 4 bases between them. Germline loops: CDR1 SNHLY, CDR2 FYNNEI. CDR3 protein: CASHTGANVLTF. CDR3 nucleotides: TGTGCCAGCCATACTGGGGCCAACGTCCTGACTTTC.

Concerning this clonotype itself: The germline gene is not matched at one end of the junction; a read error may be the cause. The V call is TRBV3-1, the J call TRBJ2-5; TRBD2 matches at 11 bases. The CDR3 is 17 residues long. In germline, CDR1 is LGHDT, CDR2 YNNKEL (reference sequence). The DNA of the CDR3 is TGTGCCTGCAGCCAAGCATTTGGGGGACTAGCGGCGGAGACCCAGTACTTC. Protein sequence: CACSQAFGGLAAETQYF.

At least ten counts were recorded for this clonotype. J is TRBJ1-6 and V is TRBV7-9; 8 bases match TRBD1. Per the germline V gene, CDR1 is SEHNR and CDR2 is FQNEAQ (reference sequence). V gave up 2 bases and J gave up 0 bases; unmatched junction bases: 3. This CDR3 is 17 amino acids long. Here the CDR3 DNA reads TGTGCCAGCAGCTTAAGGACAGGGAGCTCCTATAATTCACCCCTCCACTTT. Protein: CASSLRTGSSYNSPLHF.

The DNA of the CDR3 is TGTGCCAGCAGCGTACAGGGAGATGGAAATGAGCAGTTCTTC. Translating gives CASSVQGDGNEQFF. This chain connects TRBV9 to TRBJ2-1, with D perhaps TRBD1 or TRBD2 (5 bases each). Per the germline V gene, CDR1 is SGDLS and CDR2 is YYNGEE. The CDR3 extends over 14 amino acids. V was shortened by 1 base and J by 7 bases, with 12 bases between the two germline ends.

Many counts were recorded for this clonotype. The chain couples TRBV12-3 or TRBV12-4 to TRBJ1-4, with a tentative D call TRBD1 (5 bases). Trimming left V 6 bases short and J 5 bases short, with 16 bases between. The CDR3 sequence is 15 residues long. The CDR3 sequence is CASRDPGNSNEKLFF. The CDR3 DNA is TGTGCCAGCAGGGATCCAGGGAACTCAAATGAAAAACTGTTTTTT.

This clonotype appeared many times. The J gene is TRBJ2-7, the V gene TRBV10-3; D is uncertain. Trimming stripped 4 bases from V and 6 bases from J, with 7 bases between. Germline V gene lookup returns CDR1 ENHRY and CDR2 SYGVKD. The CDR3 has 11 residues. The CDR3 region is CAISVGSEQYF. DNA of the CDR3: TGTGCCATCAGTGTTGGTTCCGAGCAGTACTTC.

This clonotype was counted at least ten times. V usage is TRBV20-1 and J usage is TRBJ1-2; 11 bases line up with TRBD1. J gave up 4 bases and V 4 bases, and 2 bases lay outside the gene matches. The germline V gene has CDR1 DFQATT and CDR2 SNEGSKA (reference sequence). This CDR3 contains 13 residues. The CDR3 sequence is CSATGTGGYGYTF. In DNA form, the CDR3 reads TGCAGTGCTACCGGGACAGGGGGCTATGGCTACACCTTC.

The chain employs TRBV20-1 and TRBJ2-3; perhaps TRBD2 as D (6 bases). V was pared by 2 bases and J by 3 bases, with 12 bases between. The germline V gene has CDR1 DFQATT and CDR2 SNEGSKA (reference sequence). The length of the CDR3 is 14 residues. CDR3 amino acids: CSARPGLATDTQYF. CDR3 DNA sequence: TGCAGTGCTAGACCCGGGCTAGCGACAGATACGCAGTATTTT.

At least ten counts were recorded for this clonotype. The rearrangement links TRBV7-6 to TRBJ1-4; D call uncertain. Germline V gene sequence: CDR1 SGHVS, CDR2 FNYEAQ. V was pared by 5 bases and J by 4 bases, with 11 bases between. The CDR3 extends over 14 amino acids. The CDR3 DNA is TGTGCCAGCAGCGGTTGGGGAATTAATGAAAAACTGTTTTTT. It yields the protein CASSGWGINEKLFF. The full variable domain, its missing parts supplied by reference TRBV7-6 and TRBJ1-4, is GAGVSQSPRYKVTKRGQDVALRCDPISGHVSLYWYRQALGQGPEFLTYFNYEAQQDKSGLPNDRFSAERPEGSISTLTIQRTEQRDSAMYRCASSGWGINEKLFFGSGTQLSVL.

V and J are TRBV21-1 and TRBJ1-6. TRBV21-1 is a listed pseudogene. The CDR3 runs to 16 residues. The CDR3 region is CASSSGWEITNSPLHF. The CDR3 DNA follows: TGTGCCAGCAGCAGCGGTTGGGAGATAACTAATTCACCCCTCCACTTT.